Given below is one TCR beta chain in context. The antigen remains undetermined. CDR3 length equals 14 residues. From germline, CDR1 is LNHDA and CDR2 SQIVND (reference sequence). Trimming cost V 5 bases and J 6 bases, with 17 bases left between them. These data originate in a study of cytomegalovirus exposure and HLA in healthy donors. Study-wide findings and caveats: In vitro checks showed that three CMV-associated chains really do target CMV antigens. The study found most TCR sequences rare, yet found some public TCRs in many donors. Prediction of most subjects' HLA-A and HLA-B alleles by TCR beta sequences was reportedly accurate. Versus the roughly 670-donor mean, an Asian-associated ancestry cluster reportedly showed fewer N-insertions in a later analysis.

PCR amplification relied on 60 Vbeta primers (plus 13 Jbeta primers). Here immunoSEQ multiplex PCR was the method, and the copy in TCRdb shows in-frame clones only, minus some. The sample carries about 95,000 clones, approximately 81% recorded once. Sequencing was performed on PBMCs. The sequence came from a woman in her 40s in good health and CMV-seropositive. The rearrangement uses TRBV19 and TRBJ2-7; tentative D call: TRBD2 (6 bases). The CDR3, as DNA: TGTGCCAGTAGTGTCCCGGGAGAGGGGCGCGAGCAGTACTTC. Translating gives CASSVPGEGREQYF. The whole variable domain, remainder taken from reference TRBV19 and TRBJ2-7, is DGGITQSPKYLFRKEGQNVTLSCEQNLNHDAMYWYRQDPGQGLRLIYYSQIVNDFQKGDIAEGYSVSREKKESFPLTVTSAQKNPTAFYLCASSVPGEGREQYFGPGTRLTVT.